One and the same sample provided the 17 T cell receptor beta chains below, sequenced in a study of low-dose radiotherapy and immunotherapy resistance in tumors (dated by TCRdb to the early 2020s). What the time point label conveys for this sample: after trial treatment. The treatment or condition label for this specimen denotes: LDRT plus nivolumab, ipilimumab, low-dose cyclophosphamide and aspirin (RACIN trial). The listed sequencing device is Illumina HiSeq 2500. To make first-strand cDNA, Superscript III was used along with a set of TRAV- and TRBV-specific primers so that both the TCRalpha and TCRbeta chains were covered. TCRs were amplified with Phusion for 20 to 25 PCR cycles, with a constant-region primer paired with the adapter attached to the V primers. Through fastp at Q25 and MiXCR, TCRdb rebuilt clones from the public reads, retaining in-frame beta chains. For every CDR3 protein sequence, its rows merge into one entry that carries the most common genes and DNA. This sample lists around 80,000 distinct CDR3 sequences; about a sixth were detected once. The top ten clones comprise 1.3% to 1.5% of the sample.

Sequences were derived from PBMCs, sampled after low-dose radiotherapy plus immunotherapy. Receptors originate from a male donor with prostate cancer.

In this sample, this clonotype turned up many times. The chain couples TRBV27 to TRBJ2-1; D remains ambiguous. CDR3 size: 12 residues. Per germline, CDR1 MNHEY and CDR2 SMNVEV (reference sequence). Trimming stripped 3 bases from V and 10 bases from J, with 10 bases between. In nucleotides, the CDR3 is TGTGCCAGCAGTTTCCCCTTTTCGGAGCAGTTCTTC. It specifies CASSFPFSEQFF.

A note on this clonotype: This sequence is one base from a far larger clone and is likely a read error. This chain connects TRBV6-2 or TRBV6-3 to TRBJ2-5, with TRBD2 matching 8 bases. This CDR3 is 10 amino acids long. CDR1 is MNHEY, CDR2 SVGEGT, per germline. The J segment lost 11 bases and the V segment lost 8 bases, leaving 4 bases of the junction unmatched. In DNA, the CDR3 is TGTGCCAGCCGGGGGACTAGACAGTACTTC. Protein product: CASRGTRQYF.

The gene calls are TRBV7-6 and TRBJ2-1; 10 bases match TRBD2. J was trimmed by 0 bases and V by 5 bases; bases with no gene match: 4. Looked up from germline, CDR1 is SGHVS and CDR2 is FNYEAQ. The CDR3 totals 16 residues. The CDR3 loop is CASSRLAGSSYNEQFF. The CDR3 DNA is TGTGCCAGCAGCAGACTAGCGGGCTCCTCCTACAATGAGCAGTTCTTC.

This clonotype showed up many times. V gene TRBV3-1 combines with J gene TRBJ2-3, with D unclear. The CDR3 runs to 12 residues. CDR1 and CDR2 (germline): LGHDT, YNNKEL (reference sequence). Trimming removed 0 bases at V and 5 bases at J, with 3 bases between. CDR3 sequence (DNA): TGTGCCAGCAGCCAAGATAGAGATACGCAGTATTTT. The encoded protein is CASSQDRDTQYF.

This clonotype was seen only a few times. The rearrangement links TRBV9 to TRBJ2-1, with TRBD1 matching over 7 bases. J was trimmed by 0 bases and V by 3 bases; bases with no gene match: 3. The germline V gene encodes CDR1 SGDLS and CDR2 YYNGEE. The CDR3 totals 15 residues. The CDR3 DNA reads TGTGCCAGCAGCGAACAGGGGAGCTCCTACAATGAGCAGTTCTTC. Translated, it gives CASSEQGSSYNEQFF.

In this sample, this clonotype turned up many times. This chain connects TRBV7-2 to TRBJ2-2; D is possibly TRBD1 or TRBD2 (5 bases each). The length of the CDR3 is 16 residues. CDR1 and CDR2 (germline): SGHTA, FQGNSA. Deletions cut 3 bases from V and 3 bases from J, with 14 bases between. CDR3 residues: CASSLGPILDTGELFF. The CDR3 DNA reads as TGTGCCAGCAGCTTGGGACCAATATTGGACACCGGGGAGCTGTTTTTT.

This clonotype was picked up many times. A junction boundary mismatches the germline segment, possibly from a read error. This sequence joins TRBV6-6 and TRBJ2-7; D tentatively fits TRBD1 or TRBD2 (5 bases each). Germline values: CDR1 MNHNY, CDR2 SVGAGI (reference sequence). The CDR3 loop spans 11 amino acids. The CDR3 loop reads CASSYGGPGHF. The CDR3 DNA follows: TGTGCCAGCAGTTACGGCGGGCCGGGGCACTTC.

The chain carries TRBV20-1 and TRBJ2-5; a weak D match, TRBD2 (6 bases). The CDR3 runs to 13 residues. Germline CDR1 DFQATT, CDR2 SNEGSKA (reference sequence). With 5 bases removed from V and 5 bases from J, the gap between germline ends came to 15 bases. Here the CDR3 DNA reads TGCAGTGCTGGGACTTCCCCAACGGAGACCCAGTACTTC. Translating gives CSAGTSPTETQYF.

At least ten counts were recorded for this clonotype. The V gene is TRBV13, the J gene TRBJ2-1; TRBD2 matches at 8 bases. The CDR3 is made up of 14 amino acids. Trimming cost V 5 bases and J 6 bases; bases outside gene matches: 6. Germline CDR1 reads PRHDT; CDR2 reads FYEKMQ (reference sequence). The CDR3 loop is CASSGQLAVNEQFF. For the CDR3, the DNA is TGTGCCAGCAGCGGCCAACTAGCGGTCAATGAGCAGTTCTTC.

This clonotype was counted ten times or more. This chain uses TRBV7-9 with TRBJ2-1; D gene uncertain. Germline V gene sequence: CDR1 SEHNR, CDR2 FQNEAQ (reference sequence). The V end lost 1 base, the J end lost 10 bases, and 11 bases lay between the germline ends. This CDR3 contains 13 residues. CDR3 loop: CASSLDLKTEQFF. The CDR3 nucleotides are TGTGCCAGCAGCTTAGATCTGAAAACGGAGCAGTTCTTC.

Details on this clonotype: Mismatch with germline at one junction end may stem from a read error. This sequence joins TRBV4-3 and TRBJ2-1; D uncertain. Germline assignment: CDR1 LGHNA and CDR2 YSLEER. This CDR3 is built from 15 residues. The CDR3 loop is CASSQEENSYNEQFF. The CDR3 DNA sequence: TGCGCCAGCAGCCAAGAGGAGAACTCCTATAATGAGCAGTTCTTC.

This clonotype was recorded at least ten times. The rearrangement uses TRBV28 and TRBJ2-7, with TRBD1 matching 7 bases. From germline, CDR1 is MDHEN and CDR2 SYDVKM. CDR3 size: 15 residues. The J segment lost 4 bases and the V segment lost 7 bases, leaving 13 bases of the junction unmatched. Here the CDR3 DNA reads TGTGCCAGCACCGCCCTTCCAGGGGGAGCTTACGAGCAGTACTTC. This codes for CASTALPGGAYEQYF.

V and J are TRBV7-9 and TRBJ1-1; D gene unclear. V lost 3 bases and J lost 1, with 12 bases in between. This CDR3 has 15 residues. From germline, CDR1 is SEHNR and CDR2 FQNEAQ (reference sequence). Here the CDR3 reads CASSFRRRPNTEAFF. The CDR3 DNA reads as TGTGCCAGCAGCTTTCGTCGGAGGCCGAACACTGAAGCTTTCTTT. The full variable domain, its missing parts supplied by reference TRBV7-9 and TRBJ1-1, is DTGVSQNPRHKITKRGQNVTFRCDPISEHNRLYWYRQTLGQGPEFLTYFQNEAQLEKSRLLSDRFSAERPKGSFSTLEIQRTEQGDSAMYLCASSFRRRPNTEAFFGQGTRLTVV.

J is TRBJ2-1 and V is TRBV28; 8 bases match TRBD2. The trim removed 5 bases at V and 7 bases at J, leaving 19 bases unmatched. The CDR3 totals 18 residues. Germline V gene data show CDR1 as MDHEN and CDR2 as SYDVKM. CDR3: CASSPLSFRERGKNEQFF. In DNA, the CDR3 is TGTGCCAGCAGTCCACTATCCTTTAGGGAGCGGGGGAAGAATGAGCAGTTCTTC. Looking up the rest from reference TRBV28 and TRBJ2-1 gives the full variable domain: DVKVTQSSRYLVKRTGEKVFLECVQDMDHENMFWYRQDPGLGLRLIYFSYDVKMKEKGDIPEGYSVSREKKERFSLILESASTNQTSMYLCASSPLSFRERGKNEQFFGPGTRLTVL.

A note on this clonotype: With only one base between it and a far larger clone, this is likely a read error. The CDR3 region has the DNA TGCAGCGTCCCGGGACTAGCGGGTAGCAGCTCCTACAATGAGCAGTACTTC. As protein: CSVPGLAGSSSYNEQYF. The chain recombines TRBV29-1 with TRBJ2-5; 12 bases are shared with TRBD2. This CDR3 contains 17 residues. Germline assignment: CDR1 SQVTM and CDR2 ANQGSEA. Trimming cost V 6 bases and J 11 bases; bases outside gene matches: 22.

This chain connects TRBV29-1 to TRBJ2-7; D may be TRBD2 (5 bases). The CDR3 loop spans 14 amino acids. The V gene lost 4 bases and the J gene lost 6 bases, with 19 bases spanning the gap. Germline CDR1 SQVTM, CDR2 ANQGSEA. The CDR3 sequence: CSVVKQNPRGEQYF. CDR3 sequence (DNA): TGCAGCGTTGTAAAGCAGAACCCTCGGGGCGAGCAGTACTTC.

In its sample, this clonotype was seen many times. V usage is TRBV4-3 and J usage is TRBJ2-3; D is unclear. This CDR3 is built from 12 residues. CDR1 is LGHNA and CDR2 is YSLEER in the germline V gene. V was clipped by 1 base and J by 7 bases, with 6 bases between them. The CDR3 DNA reads TGCGCCAGCAGCCAAGGTAGAAATACGCAGTATTTT. This encodes CASSQGRNTQYF.